This note documents a single T cell receptor beta chain sequence. CDR1 SGHVS and CDR2 FQNEAQ come from the germline V gene. This CDR3 has 15 amino acids. V was pared by 1 base and J by 2 bases, with 11 bases between. The data derive from a study of PD-L1 blockade in urothelial cancer. Specified time point: pretreatment peripheral blood. The assay was immunoSEQ multiplex PCR, and TCRdb's table has in-frame clones only and misses some. The data hold some 90,000 clones, with more than 80% observed a single time. The TCR originated in a woman aged 80 or older with urothelial cancer. The sequencing used PBMCs, collected around atezolizumab (anti-PD-L1) treatment. The chain links TRBV7-8 to TRBJ1-2; D is unresolved. The CDR3 DNA is TGTGCCAGCAGCTTAGGGGAGGGCAGAAACTATGGCTACACCTTC. Its translation: CASSLGEGRNYGYTF.